This T cell receptor (beta chain) was sequenced for a study of cytomegalovirus exposure and HLA in healthy donors. The protocol was immunoSEQ multiplex PCR, while the TCRdb copy is restricted to in-frame clones and leaves out a portion. This table has roughly 86,000 clones, 90% to 96% appearing once. Trimming removed 7 bases from V and 3 bases from J; junction bases left unmatched: 18. CDR3 length: 19 amino acids. Germline CDR1 LNHDA, CDR2 SQIVND (reference sequence). Overall study results and limits: Despite most TCR sequences being rare, some public TCRs occurred in many donors.

Concerning this clone itself: The target antigen is unknown.

J is TRBJ2-2 and V is TRBV19; 9 nucleotides match TRBD2. This TCR was recovered from a man between 18 and 29 years old in good health and CMV-seropositive. Material for sequencing was PBMCs. In DNA, the CDR3 is TGTGCCAGTACGGGAAGCGGCGGGAGGGGGTTTTGGGACACCGGGGAGCTGTTTTTT. Amino acids: CASTGSGGRGFWDTGELFF.